The 20 T cell receptor beta chains given below trace back to one sample, sequenced in a study of shared clonotypes between healthy human individuals. Libraries were prepared by immunoSEQ multiplex PCR; TCRdb keeps only in-frame clonotypes and omits some of them. The repertoire holds about 330,000 clones, under 80% seen once, with 10% in the top ten. The sample comprised memory CD4+ T cells sorted from blood. This sample's subset: CD45RA-negative fraction. These receptors came from a man aged 25-45 years in good health.

The chain employs TRBV27 and TRBJ2-3, with 8 bases identical to TRBD2. The CDR3 contains 17 residues. Trimming at V came to 5 bases and at J to 1 base, leaving 11 bases not matched to a gene. Per germline, CDR1 MNHEY and CDR2 SMNVEV (reference sequence). This chain's CDR3 is CASSTRYSGKGTDTQYF. DNA for the CDR3: TGTGCCAGCAGTACTCGATATAGCGGGAAGGGCACAGATACGCAGTATTTT.

The chain combines TRBV5-5 with TRBJ1-1; 10 bases agree with TRBD1. The V segment lost 4 bases and the J segment 6 bases; nucleotides outside the gene matches: 9. The CDR3 spans 15 residues. Germline-derived CDR1 and CDR2 are SGHKS and YYEKEE (reference sequence). The CDR3, as DNA: TGTGCCAGCAGCCCCGGTCTGGGACAGGGGTCTGAAGCTTTCTTT. Translated, it gives CASSPGLGQGSEAFF.

The chain recombines TRBV28 with TRBJ2-3; TRBD2 agrees at 10 bases. Germline values: CDR1 MDHEN, CDR2 SYDVKM. The ends lost 6 bases at V and 1 base at J; junction bases unmatched: 16. This CDR3 is built from 19 residues. CDR3 sequence reads: CASSRSGSRTSGGTDTQYF. CDR3 DNA: TGTGCCAGCAGCCGATCTGGCTCCCGGACTAGCGGCGGCACAGATACGCAGTATTTT.

The chain combines TRBV5-4 with TRBJ1-3; no reliable D call. Between the trimmed V and J ends, which lost 1 base and 4 bases, there was a span of 3 bases. CDR1 SGHNT and CDR2 YYREEE come from the germline V gene (reference sequence). The CDR3 loop spans 12 amino acids. Written as DNA, the CDR3 is TGTGCCAGCAGCTTGTCAGGAAACACCATATATTTT. As protein: CASSLSGNTIYF.

This chain connects TRBV6-1 to TRBJ1-5, with TRBD1 identical over 7 bases. The V gene's germline CDR1 is MNHNS and CDR2 SASEGT. The CDR3 covers 14 residues. The V and J ends lost 6 bases and 0 bases, in that order; junction bases with no gene match: 2. The CDR3, as DNA: TGTGCCAGCAGAGGACAGGCTAGCAATCAGCCCCAGCATTTT. It specifies CASRGQASNQPQHF.

The chain employs TRBV5-6 and TRBJ1-3, with D tentatively TRBD1 (5 bases). The CDR3 consists of 16 residues. Germline CDR1 reads SGHDT; CDR2 reads YYEEEE. V lost 0 bases and J lost 5, with 15 bases in between. In DNA, the CDR3 is TGTGCCAGCAGCTTGGTTGGGGGAACGTCTAGAAACACCATATATTTT. This encodes CASSLVGGTSRNTIYF. Variable domain in full (rest from reference TRBV5-6 and TRBJ1-3): DAGVTQSPTHLIKTRGQQVTLRCSPKSGHDTVSWYQQALGQGPQFIFQYYEEEERQRGNFPDRFSGHQFPNYSSELNVNALLLGDSALYLCASSLVGGTSRNTIYFGEGSWLTVV.

The chain carries TRBV6-1 and TRBJ2-3; no definite D call. V was cut by 4 bases and J by 1 base, with 12 bases left in between. The CDR3 is made up of 15 amino acids. From germline, CDR1 is MNHNS and CDR2 SASEGT. In DNA form, the CDR3 reads TGTGCCAGCAGTGGTGGATCCTTTGGCACAGATACGCAGTATTTT. It is translated as CASSGGSFGTDTQYF.

This chain connects TRBV7-2 to TRBJ2-5, with D possibly being TRBD1 or TRBD2 (5 bases each). This CDR3 has 13 amino acids. Germline V gene sequence: CDR1 SGHTA, CDR2 FQGNSA. V lost 6 bases, J lost 5 bases, and 13 bases lay in between. CDR3 sequence: CASSTTWGETQYF. The CDR3 DNA sequence: TGTGCCAGCAGTACGACATGGGGGGAGACCCAGTACTTC.

The rearrangement links TRBV7-2 to TRBJ1-2, with no clear D. This CDR3 region has 17 residues. Trimming took off 2 bases at V and 6 bases at J, with 22 bases between the two ends. CDR1 SGHTA and CDR2 FQGNSA come from the germline V gene. The CDR3 reads CASSLRGPTGRWDGYTF. The CDR3 nucleotides read TGTGCCAGCAGCTTACGGGGTCCCACGGGAAGGTGGGATGGCTACACCTTC.

The chain joins TRBV29-1 to TRBJ2-1; 7 nucleotides match TRBD2. Germline CDR1 SQVTM, CDR2 ANQGSEA. With V trimmed by 1 base and J by 0 bases, 9 bases remained unmatched. The CDR3 totals 17 residues. CDR3 coding DNA: TGCAGCGTTGAAGGCCCCCCCGGGAGGAGCTCCTACAATGAGCAGTTCTTC. It specifies CSVEGPPGRSSYNEQFF.

The chain carries TRBV2 and TRBJ1-1; D unclear. The CDR3 contains 15 residues. V lost 7 bases and J lost 1, with 16 bases in between. The germline V gene has CDR1 SNHLY and CDR2 FYNNEI. This CDR3 reads CASNQAGLRNTEAFF. The CDR3 DNA sequence: TGTGCCAGCAACCAGGCAGGTCTGAGGAACACTGAAGCTTTCTTT. Variable domain in full (rest from reference TRBV2 and TRBJ1-1): EPEVTQTPSHQVTQMGQEVILRCVPISNHLYFYWYRQILGQKVEFLVSFYNNEISEKSEIFDDQFSVERPDGSNFTLKIRSTKLEDSAMYFCASNQAGLRNTEAFFGQGTRLTVV.

The chain combines TRBV19 with TRBJ2-1; 9 positions agree with TRBD1. The CDR3 has 16 residues. V lost 6 bases, J lost 13 bases, and 19 bases stayed unmatched. Germline V gives CDR1 LNHDA, CDR2 SQIVND (reference sequence). The CDR3 protein is CASSVTGTGFIAHQFF. The CDR3 DNA is TGTGCCAGTAGCGTAACCGGGACAGGGTTCATAGCACATCAGTTCTTC.

V gene TRBV11-2 combines with J gene TRBJ2-3; TRBD2 is a possible D gene (6 bases). Germline-derived CDR1 and CDR2 are SGHAT and FQNNGV. The V end was cut by 6 bases, the J end by 0 bases, with 13 bases between. The CDR3 sequence is 15 residues long. The CDR3 reads CASSLAGTSTDTQYF. CDR3 sequence (DNA): TGTGCCAGCAGTTTGGCGGGGACTAGCACAGATACGCAGTATTTT.

The chain combines TRBV11-2 with TRBJ2-7, with a possible D match to TRBD2 (7 bases). Germline CDR1 SGHAT, CDR2 FQNNGV. The CDR3 consists of 15 residues. Trimming shortened V by 11 bases and J by 3 bases, and 23 bases separated the two germline ends. The CDR3 coding sequence is TGTGCCGACAGGCACGGACTAGGAGGTTGCTACGAGCAGTACTTC. Its protein is CADRHGLGGCYEQYF.

CDR3 region: CASGTAKNIQYF. CDR3 nucleotides: TGTGCCAGTGGGACAGCTAAAAACATTCAGTACTTC. The rearrangement joins TRBV19 to TRBJ2-4; 7 bases are shared with TRBD1. Germline loops: CDR1 LNHDA, CDR2 SQIVND (reference sequence). J was trimmed by 4 bases and V by 8 bases; bases with no gene match: 2. CDR3 length: 12 amino acids.

This clone appeared once. This sequence joins TRBV4-1 and TRBJ2-2; no reliable D call. The CDR3 consists of 14 residues. V lost 3 bases to trimming and J lost 5 bases, with 10 bases between them. Looked up from germline, CDR1 is MGHRA and CDR2 is YSYEKL. The CDR3 reads CASSQADGTGELFF. The DNA for the CDR3 is TGCGCCAGCAGCCAGGCGGACGGAACCGGGGAGCTGTTTTTT.

V and J are TRBV7-3 and TRBJ2-3; D may be TRBD1 (5 bases). V was shortened by 0 bases and J by 3 bases, with 19 bases between the two germline ends. Germline V lookup: CDR1 SGHTA, CDR2 FQGTGA. The CDR3 is made up of 18 amino acids. The CDR3 loop reads CASSLTPAQGAWTDTQYF. CDR3 DNA: TGTGCCAGCAGCTTAACCCCCGCGCAGGGTGCATGGACAGATACGCAGTATTTT.

V is TRBV5-6 and J is TRBJ2-2; D unclear. The germline V and J ends were trimmed by 4 bases and 1 base, with 8 bases remaining between them. Germline CDR1 SGHDT, CDR2 YYEEEE. The length of the CDR3 is 14 residues. CDR3 protein: CASSPYGNTGELFF. CDR3 sequence (DNA): TGTGCCAGCAGCCCCTATGGGAACACCGGGGAGCTGTTTTTT. Full variable domain (remainder filled in from reference TRBV5-6 and TRBJ2-2): DAGVTQSPTHLIKTRGQQVTLRCSPKSGHDTVSWYQQALGQGPQFIFQYYEEEERQRGNFPDRFSGHQFPNYSSELNVNALLLGDSALYLCASSPYGNTGELFFGEGSRLTVL.

This clone appeared many times. V gene TRBV10-3 combines with J gene TRBJ2-5; TRBD1 aligns across 10 bases. The CDR3 is 13 residues long. V was pared by 11 bases and J by 5 bases, with 8 bases of the junction left unmatched. CDR1 and CDR2 (germline): ENHRY, SYGVKD. The CDR3 bases are TGTGCCGTTCGACAGGGGGCGGAGGAGACCCAGTACTTC. Translated, it gives CAVRQGAEETQYF.

This chain uses TRBV28 with TRBJ2-2; D unclear. V was clipped by 7 bases and J by 5 bases, with 11 bases between them. Germline V gene data show CDR1 as MDHEN and CDR2 as SYDVKM. The CDR3 length is 13 residues. CDR3 DNA: TGTGCCAGCACATTCTGGGGAACCGGGGAGCTGTTTTTT. Translation: CASTFWGTGELFF.